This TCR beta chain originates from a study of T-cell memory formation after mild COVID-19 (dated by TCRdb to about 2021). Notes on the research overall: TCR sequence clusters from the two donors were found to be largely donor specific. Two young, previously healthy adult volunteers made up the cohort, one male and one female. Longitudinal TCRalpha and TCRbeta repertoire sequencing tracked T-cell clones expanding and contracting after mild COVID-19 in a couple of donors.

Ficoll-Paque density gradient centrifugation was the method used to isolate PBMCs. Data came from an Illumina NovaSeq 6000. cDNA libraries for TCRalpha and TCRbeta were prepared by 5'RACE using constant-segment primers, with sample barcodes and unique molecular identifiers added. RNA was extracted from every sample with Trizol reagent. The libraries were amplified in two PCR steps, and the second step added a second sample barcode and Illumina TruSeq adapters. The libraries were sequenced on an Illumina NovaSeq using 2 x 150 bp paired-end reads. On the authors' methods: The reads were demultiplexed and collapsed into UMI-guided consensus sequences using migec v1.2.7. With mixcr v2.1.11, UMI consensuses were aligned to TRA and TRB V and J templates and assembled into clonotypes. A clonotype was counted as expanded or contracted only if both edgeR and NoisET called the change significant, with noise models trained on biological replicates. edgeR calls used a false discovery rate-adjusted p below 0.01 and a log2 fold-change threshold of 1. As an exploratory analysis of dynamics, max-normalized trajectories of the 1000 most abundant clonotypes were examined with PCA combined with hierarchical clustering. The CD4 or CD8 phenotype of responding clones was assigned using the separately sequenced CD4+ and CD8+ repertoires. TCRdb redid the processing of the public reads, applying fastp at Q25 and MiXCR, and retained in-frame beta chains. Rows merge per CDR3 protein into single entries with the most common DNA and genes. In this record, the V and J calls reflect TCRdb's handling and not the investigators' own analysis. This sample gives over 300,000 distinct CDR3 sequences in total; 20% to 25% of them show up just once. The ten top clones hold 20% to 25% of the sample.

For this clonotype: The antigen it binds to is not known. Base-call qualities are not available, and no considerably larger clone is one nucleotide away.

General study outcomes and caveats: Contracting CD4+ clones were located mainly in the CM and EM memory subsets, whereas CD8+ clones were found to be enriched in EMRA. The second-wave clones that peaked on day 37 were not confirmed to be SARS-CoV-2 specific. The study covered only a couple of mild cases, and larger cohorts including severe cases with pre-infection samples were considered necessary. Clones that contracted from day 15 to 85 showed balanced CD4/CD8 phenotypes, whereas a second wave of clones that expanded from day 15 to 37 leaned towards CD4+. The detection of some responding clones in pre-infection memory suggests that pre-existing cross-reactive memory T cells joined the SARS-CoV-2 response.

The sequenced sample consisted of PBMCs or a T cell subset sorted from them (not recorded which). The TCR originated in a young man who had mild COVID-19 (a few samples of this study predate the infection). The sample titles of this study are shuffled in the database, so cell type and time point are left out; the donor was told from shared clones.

Here the CDR3 is given as CASSRLPNTGELFF. The sequenced DNA: TGTGCCAGCAGTCGTCTACCGAACACCGGGGAGCTGTTTTTT. The chain is made from TRBV6-5 and TRBJ2-2; confidence is insufficient to name the D gene. Trimming at the junction amounts to 5 bases on V and 0 bases on J, and the germline ends lie 7 bases apart. Taken from the germline V gene, the CDR1 and CDR2 loops are MNHEY and SVGAGI. From the cysteine through the phenylalanine, the CDR3 covers 14 amino acids. The only DNA kept is the CDR3, 42 bases in frame from the first base.